Listed below are T cell receptor beta chains from one sample, sequenced in a study of blood T cell repertoires in COVID-19. Profiling relied on immunoSEQ multiplex PCR, and the TCRdb table lists in-frame clones only, not all of them. The repertoire holds 200,000 or so clones, with about nine tenths as singletons. What was sequenced was PBMCs or T cells enriched from blood (not recorded which). The origin of the receptors is a man in his thirties or forties in a cohort exposed to, infected with or recovered from COVID-19 (not recorded which). Each CDR3 is given with its conserved first and last residue. D genes are given only for firm matches. Size is stated for part of the rows, as once, few or many counts, or as a class when the clone is expanded.

>NA|NA|TRBV9|TRBJ2-7
TGTGCCAGCAGCGTAGCGGGACAGTGGGGGGCCGAGCAGTACTTC
CASSVAGQWGAEQYF
>NA|NA|TRBV28|TRBJ1-1
TGTGCCAGCAGTCCGAGGACTGAAGCTTTCTTT
CASSPRTEAFF
>NA|NA|TRBV9|TRBJ2-1
TGTGCCAGCAGTGCTCAAATCCTAGGTGAGCAGTTCTTC
CASSAQILGEQFF
>NA|TRBD1|TRBV3-1/TRBV3-2|TRBJ1-2
TGTGCCAGCAGCTTTCGAGGGGGCAGGCACTATGGCTACACCTTC
CASSFRGGRHYGYTF
>NA|NA|TRBV3-1/TRBV3-2|TRBJ2-1
TGTGCCAGCAGACTAGGGACTTCTGAGCAGTTCTTC
CASRLGTSEQFF
>few|TRBD1|TRBV29-1|TRBJ2-2
TGCAGCGGAGGACAGGGCACCGGGGAGCTGTTTTTT
CSGGQGTGELFF
>NA|TRBD2|TRBV7-2|TRBJ2-1
TGTGCCAGCAGCCGCCGGACTAGCGGGAGGAATGAGCAGTTCTTC
CASSRRTSGRNEQFF
>few|TRBD2|TRBV5-8|TRBJ2-2
TGTGCCAGCAGCCCCCGTAGCGGGAGGATTACCGGGGAGCTGTTTTTT
CASSPRSGRITGELFF
>NA|TRBD1|TRBV3-1/TRBV3-2|TRBJ1-4
TGTGCCAGCAGCCAAGGACAGGGACTGTTTTTT
CASSQGQGLFF
>NA|TRBD1|TRBV5-1|TRBJ2-1
TGCGCCAGCAGCTTGGCGGACAGGGAGTTGAATAATGAGCAGTTCTTC
CASSLADRELNNEQFF
>few|NA|TRBV27|TRBJ1-6
TGTGCCAGCAGTTGGACAGCCGATAATTCACCCCTCCACTTT
CASSWTADNSPLHF
>NA|NA|TRBV5-1|TRBJ1-6
TGCGCCAGCAGTGAGCAGGGTCATCATAATTCACCCCTCCACTTT
CASSEQGHHNSPLHF
>NA|NA|TRBV27|TRBJ2-7
TGTGCCAGCAGTTTCCGGGACACCACCTACGAGCAGTACTTC
CASSFRDTTYEQYF
>NA|TRBD2|TRBV28|TRBJ2-1
TGTGCCAGCAGTTTATCCAGGACTAGCGGGAGGGTCGGGAATGAGCAGTTCTTC
CASSLSRTSGRVGNEQFF
>once|NA|TRBV28|TRBJ2-1
TGTGCCAGCAGTTCTGGGGGACTTTACAATGAGCAGTTCTTC
CASSSGGLYNEQFF
>NA|NA|TRBV24-1|TRBJ1-5
TGTGCCACTCAGGCGTATAGCAATCAGCCCCAGCATTTT
CATQAYSNQPQHF
>NA|TRBD2|TRBV9|TRBJ2-1
TGTGCCAGCAGCGTAGAAGCCTTAGCGGGAGGAAACAATGAGCAGTTCTTC
CASSVEALAGGNNEQFF
>NA|TRBD1|TRBV27|TRBJ1-5
TGTGCCAGCAGTTCCGGGACAGGCAATCAGCCCCAGCATTTT
CASSSGTGNQPQHF
>few|NA|TRBV5-6|TRBJ1-6
TGTGCCAGCAGCTCATACAGGGAGTGGAATTCACCCCTCCACTTT
CASSSYREWNSPLHF
>few|NA|TRBV3-1/TRBV3-2|TRBJ2-7
TGTGCCAGCAGCCAAGGGCCCTCCCATTCCTACGAGCAGTACTTC
CASSQGPSHSYEQYF
>NA|NA|TRBV5-4|TRBJ2-1
TGTGCCAGCAGGAATTGGTTAAGCGCAGCCTACAATGAGCAGTTCTTC
CASRNWLSAAYNEQFF
>once|TRBD2|TRBV7-2|TRBJ2-2
TGTGCCAGCAGCTTCCTAGCGGGAGGTAGAAGCGCCGGGGAGCTGTTTTTT
CASSFLAGGRSAGELFF
>NA|TRBD1|TRBV5-6|TRBJ2-6
TGTGCCAGCACACCAACAGGGGGCGCCTCTGGGGCCAACGTCCTGACTTTC
CASTPTGGASGANVLTF
>NA|NA|TRBV27|TRBJ2-2
TGTGCCAGCAGTTTCCTAGCTGGTGTTACCGGGGAGCTGTTTTTT
CASSFLAGVTGELFF
>NA|NA|TRBV4-3|TRBJ1-1
TGCGCCAGCAGCCAAGATGGGAGAGTCAGGAGGACTGAAGCTTTCTTT
CASSQDGRVRRTEAFF
>NA|NA|TRBV12-3/TRBV12-4|TRBJ2-7
TGTGCCAGCAGTAAGGGGAGGGGGTACGAGCAGTACTTC
CASSKGRGYEQYF
>NA|NA|TRBV27|TRBJ2-4
TGTGCCGGAGGAGACTCCCCTAAAGATTGGCTAGCCAAAAACATTCAGTACTTC
CAGGDSPKDWLAKNIQYF
>NA|NA|TRBV7-2|TRBJ2-7
TGTGCCAGCAGCTTGTTAGCTTTATACGAGCAGTACTTC
CASSLLALYEQYF
>once|TRBD1|TRBV7-3|TRBJ1-6
TGTGCCAGCAGCCTACAGGGGCATGGGAATTCACCCCTCCACTTT
CASSLQGHGNSPLHF
>NA|NA|TRBV10-2|TRBJ2-3
TGCGCCACCCGAGGTTCTAGCACAGATACGCAGTATTTT
CATRGSSTDTQYF
>NA|TRBD2|TRBV9|TRBJ2-3
TGTGCCAGCAGCGTAGAGGGCGGGGGGAGCACAGATACGCAGTATTTT
CASSVEGGGSTDTQYF
>few|NA|TRBV6-5|TRBJ1-1
TGTGCCAGCAGTCTCGTCAGGGGCACTGAAGCTTTCTTT
CASSLVRGTEAFF
>NA|TRBD1|TRBV7-2|TRBJ1-2
TGTGCCAGCAGCTCCACAACAGGGGGAACGTATGGCTACACCTTC
CASSSTTGGTYGYTF
>NA|NA|TRBV7-9|TRBJ2-7
TGTGCCAGCAGCCCCGTGAGTAGCTCCTACGAGCAGTACTTC
CASSPVSSSYEQYF
>few|TRBD2|TRBV6-4|TRBJ2-1
TGTGCCAGCAGTGAGGGACTAGACTACAATGAGCAGTTCTTC
CASSEGLDYNEQFF
>NA|TRBD2|TRBV18|TRBJ2-3
TGTGCCAGCTCCCATACTAGCGGGAGGGGAGATACGCAGTATTTT
CASSHTSGRGDTQYF
>NA|TRBD1|TRBV24-1|TRBJ2-7
TGTGCCACCAGTGATACCGGGACAGACTCCTACGAGCAGTACTTC
CATSDTGTDSYEQYF
>NA|NA|TRBV3-1/TRBV3-2|TRBJ2-7
TGTGCCAGCAGCGCACTAGTCAAGGGCTACGAGCAGTACTTC
CASSALVKGYEQYF
>NA|NA|TRBV16|TRBJ1-2
TGTGCCAGCAGCCAATCGTTTCGAGGAGCAGCTAACTATGGCTACACCTTC
CASSQSFRGAANYGYTF
>NA|NA|TRBV7-2|TRBJ2-1
TGTGCCAGCAGCTTAGCGCTTTGGCTAGCTAGGCCCAATGAGCAGTTCTTC
CASSLALWLARPNEQFF
>NA|NA|TRBV21-1|TRBJ1-1
TGTGCCAGCAGCAAAGCCCGCATCAGGGGAAAGAAGGACCCTAAGGGCACTGAGTCTTTCTTT
CASSKARIRGKKDPKGTESFF
>NA|NA|TRBV9|TRBJ1-2
TGTGCCAGCAGCGCGGCGGCTAACTATGGCTACACCTTC
CASSAAANYGYTF
>NA|TRBD2|TRBV11-1|TRBJ2-5
TGTGCCAGCAGCTTATGGGCTAGCGGGACGGAGACCCAGTACTTC
CASSLWASGTETQYF
>NA|TRBD1|TRBV5-1|TRBJ2-7
TGCGCCAGCAGGCAAGGACAGGGGGCCCCCGAGCAGTACTTC
CASRQGQGAPEQYF
>NA|NA|TRBV5-1|TRBJ1-5
TGCGCCAGCAGCTTGGGGCAGTCTGGTCAGCCCCAGCATTTT
CASSLGQSGQPQHF
>NA|TRBD2|TRBV5-6|TRBJ2-1
TGTGCCAGCAGCCAGCGGGAGGGCCCGGATGAGCAGTTCTTC
CASSQREGPDEQFF
>NA|TRBD1|TRBV5-1|TRBJ2-7
TGCGCCAGCAGCTTGGCTGGACAGGGGGGGTACGAGCAGTACTTC
CASSLAGQGGYEQYF
>NA|TRBD2|TRBV13|TRBJ2-1
TGTGCCAGCAGCTCCCCCCCTGGACAAGCGGGAGAAGAGCAGTTCTTC
CASSSPPGQAGEEQFF
>NA|TRBD1|TRBV4-1|TRBJ1-2
TGCGCCAGCAGCCAAGATGGTGGGACAGCCTATGGCTACACCTTC
CASSQDGGTAYGYTF
>NA|NA|TRBV6-5|TRBJ2-7
TGTGCCAGCAGTTACCAACTTGGGGGGTACGAGCAGTACTTC
CASSYQLGGYEQYF
>NA|NA|TRBV27|TRBJ1-1
TGTGCCAGCAGTTTAATATCAGGAAACACTGAAGCTTTCTTT
CASSLISGNTEAFF
>NA|TRBD2|TRBV5-1|TRBJ2-1
TGCGCCAGCAGCGATAGCGGGAGGGTTAATGAGCAGTTCTTC
CASSDSGRVNEQFF
>NA|NA|TRBV7-8|TRBJ1-5
TGTGCCAGCAGCTTAGCCAACACCCGGAGGACTAATCAGCCCCAGCATTTT
CASSLANTRRTNQPQHF
>NA|TRBD1|TRBV6-5|TRBJ2-7
TGTGCCAGCAGTTACCGCGGACAGGGGGAAGGCGAGCAGTACTTC
CASSYRGQGEGEQYF
>NA|NA|TRBV27|TRBJ2-1
TGTGCCAGCAGTCCCGATCGGTCGCGCGGGAGAGGGGGTGAGCAGTTCTTC
CASSPDRSRGRGGEQFF
>NA|TRBD2|TRBV4-1|TRBJ2-1
TGCGCCAGCAGCGAGCGGGAGTTCAACAATGAGCAGTTCTTC
CASSEREFNNEQFF
>NA|TRBD1|TRBV6-2/TRBV6-3|TRBJ2-1
TGTGCCAGCAGCCGACCGGGACAGGGTGTAAATGAGCAGTTCTTC
CASSRPGQGVNEQFF
>NA|TRBD2|TRBV28|TRBJ2-2
TGTGCCGGAACTAGCGGGAACACCGGGGAGCTGTTTTTT
CAGTSGNTGELFF
>NA|TRBD2|TRBV24-1|TRBJ2-3
TGTGCCACCAGTGATTTGCACCGGGCGGGAGTGGCGGATACGCAGTATTTT
CATSDLHRAGVADTQYF
>NA|NA|TRBV19|TRBJ1-2
TGTGCCAGTAGTGTACGACAGAATGGCTACACCTTC
CASSVRQNGYTF